This T cell receptor beta chain originates from a study of T cells after yellow fever vaccination. A remark on this clonotype: The antigen is not known.

There are 13 residues in the CDR3. Germline CDR1 is DFQATT and CDR2 is SNEGSKA (reference sequence). V shed 5 bases and J shed 2 bases, with 12 bases lying between them. Conversion of TCR transcripts into cDNA relied on 5'RACE template switching, which added a universal primer site and UMIs. Via MiXCR, TCRdb re-called the 5' RACE reads, giving one row per CDR3 protein. In the table there are a few hundred thousand distinct CDR3 sequences, over 3.5% of which are singletons. Study results and limitations: Relatively few clonotypes were ones that appeared in both CD4 and CD8 compartments. FACS-sorted repertoires could harbor abundant contaminating bulk-population clonotypes.

Sequences were derived from PBMCs, sampled 15 days after the yellow fever booster vaccination. The TCR was taken from a man aged 18 to 35 who received the YFV17D yellow fever vaccine. This rearrangement joins TRBV20-1 to TRBJ2-5; D remains unclear. The CDR3 region has the DNA TGCAGTGCTGATACGGCCGTACAAGAGACCCAGTACTTC. Translation gives CSADTAVQETQYF.